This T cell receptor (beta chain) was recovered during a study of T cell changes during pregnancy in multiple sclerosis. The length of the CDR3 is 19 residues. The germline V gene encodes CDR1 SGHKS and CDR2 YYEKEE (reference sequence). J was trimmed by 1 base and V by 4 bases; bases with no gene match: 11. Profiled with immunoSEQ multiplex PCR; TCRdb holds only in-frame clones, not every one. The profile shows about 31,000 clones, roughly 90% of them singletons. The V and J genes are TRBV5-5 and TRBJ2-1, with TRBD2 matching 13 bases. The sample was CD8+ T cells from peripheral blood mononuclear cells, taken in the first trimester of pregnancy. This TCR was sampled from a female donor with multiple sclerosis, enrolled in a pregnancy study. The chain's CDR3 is CASSRVLGTSGTSYNEQFF. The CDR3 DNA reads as TGTGCCAGCAGCAGAGTCCTTGGGACTAGCGGGACTTCCTACAATGAGCAGTTCTTC.